These T cell receptor beta chains were read from a single sample in a study of identical twins. MiXCR, applied by TCRdb to the 5' RACE reads, yields one record per CDR3 protein. The sample has some 590,000 distinct CDR3 sequences; 9.6% are singletons. This same sample was also taken into another study, of yellow fever vaccine responses in identical twins.

Specimen: PBMCs. All receptors derive from a woman aged 18-29 years in good health. The CDR3 runs from the conserved cysteine through the conserved F or W. Fields, in order: D gene, J gene, clone size, V gene, CDR3 DNA, CDR3 protein. D genes are given only for firm matches. Clone size is stated in some rows and not others, as once, few, many or a class when expanded.

>NA|TRBJ2-3|many|TRBV20-1
TGCAGTGCTAGAGGAAAGGATACGCAGTATTTT
CSARGKDTQYF
>NA|TRBJ2-6|NA|TRBV7-3
TGTGCCAGCAGCTTACGCCCGGGGGAGTTGTCTGGGGCCAACGTCCTGACTTTC
CASSLRPGELSGANVLTF
>TRBD1|TRBJ2-7|many|TRBV12-3/TRBV12-4
TGTGCCAGCAGTCCGACAGGGTATGCGAGCGAGCAGTACTTC
CASSPTGYASEQYF
>TRBD1|TRBJ1-1|many|TRBV20-1
TGCAGTGCGCAGGCCGGGACAGGGGCGGCTTTCTTT
CSAQAGTGAAFF
>NA|TRBJ1-5|many|TRBV5-1
TGCGCCAGCAGCCCGGAGGGCAATCAGCCCCAGCATTTT
CASSPEGNQPQHF
>NA|TRBJ2-5|few|TRBV10-3
TGTGCCATCAGTGAGTCGAGAAGGGAAGAGACCCAGTACTTC
CAISESRREETQYF
>TRBD2|TRBJ2-5|many|TRBV5-1
TGCGCCAGCAGTCTTGGAACTAGCGGGGGGAAAGAGACCCAGTACTTC
CASSLGTSGGKETQYF
>TRBD2|TRBJ2-7|NA|TRBV12-3/TRBV12-4
TGTGCCAGCAGTTTGCGGGGGGCGATTGTTCTTCCCGCCTACGAGCAGTACTTC
CASSLRGAIVLPAYEQYF
>TRBD2|TRBJ2-1|many|TRBV10-3
TGTGCCATCACCCCCGGGGGGTTTGGCTACAATGAGCAGTTCTTC
CAITPGGFGYNEQFF
>NA|TRBJ2-3|NA|TRBV10-3
TGTGCCATCACCCTGGGGGATACGCAGTATTTT
CAITLGDTQYF
>NA|TRBJ2-7|many|TRBV12-3/TRBV12-4
TGTGCCAGCAGTCCGTCCAGGGCCTGGGGAGAGCAGTACTTC
CASSPSRAWGEQYF
>NA|TRBJ2-2|NA|TRBV24-1
TGTGCCACCCGTGGGGAACGCAACACCGGGGAGCTGTTTTTT
CATRGERNTGELFF
>NA|TRBJ2-3|once|TRBV7-9
TGTGCCAGCAGCTTAGCGGTAACTCCAGATACGCAGTATTTT
CASSLAVTPDTQYF
>NA|TRBJ2-3|NA|TRBV6-5
TGTGCCAGCAGTTACTGGCCTAGCACAGATACGCAGTATTTT
CASSYWPSTDTQYF
>NA|TRBJ1-2|NA|TRBV5-6
TGTGCCAGCGGCCCCCGGGACGACTATGGCTACACCTTC
CASGPRDDYGYTF
>NA|TRBJ2-1|many|TRBV9
TGTGCCAGCAGCGCAGTCTACAATGAGCAGTTCTTC
CASSAVYNEQFF
>NA|TRBJ2-5|NA|TRBV6-5
TGTGCCAGCGCCAGGCGGGAGACCCAGTACTTC
CASARRETQYF
>NA|TRBJ2-4|few|TRBV7-6
TGTGCCAGCAGTTCCGGGGACTCAAACATTCAGTACTTC
CASSSGDSNIQYF
>TRBD1|TRBJ1-5|many|TRBV29-1
TGCAGCGTCCCCGGACAGGAGGTTGGGCAGCCCCAGCATTTT
CSVPGQEVGQPQHF
>TRBD1|TRBJ1-1|NA|TRBV3-1
TGTGCCAGCAGCCAGTCTTACCAGGGGGACGACACTGAAGCTTTCTTT
CASSQSYQGDDTEAFF
>TRBD1|TRBJ2-5|NA|TRBV20-1
TGCAGTGCTAGAGGTGGACAGGGACGTCAAGAGACCCAGTACTTC
CSARGGQGRQETQYF
>TRBD1|TRBJ2-1|many|TRBV7-6
TGTGCCAGTCCCACAGGGGCAATTTACAATGAGCAGTTCTTC
CASPTGAIYNEQFF
>NA|TRBJ2-1|NA|TRBV3-1
TGTGCCAGCAGCCCGATTACAGTAGCCTACAATGAGCAGTTCTTC
CASSPITVAYNEQFF
>NA|TRBJ2-5|many|TRBV28
TGTGCCAGCAGCACCGGGACTCCCAAGAGGGAGACCCAGTACTTC
CASSTGTPKRETQYF
>NA|TRBJ2-7|many|TRBV25-1
TGTGCCAGCAGTGATCCAGGTTCCACCTACGAGCAGTACTTC
CASSDPGSTYEQYF
>NA|TRBJ1-2|few|TRBV12-3/TRBV12-4
TGTGCCAGCAACTCAGGGTTCAGAAGCTACACCTTC
CASNSGFRSYTF
>TRBD1|TRBJ2-7|few|TRBV7-9
TGTGCCAGCAGCTTAGGGAAGGACAGGGGTATCTACGAGCAGTACTTC
CASSLGKDRGIYEQYF
>TRBD1|TRBJ2-7|few|TRBV2
TGTGCCAGCAGTGAGGGACAGTTCTACGAGCAGTACTTC
CASSEGQFYEQYF
>NA|TRBJ2-5|few|TRBV5-1
TGCGCCAGCAGCTTGGGGACTACCGCCGGGGAGACCCAGTACTTC
CASSLGTTAGETQYF
>TRBD2|TRBJ2-7|few|TRBV19
TGTGCCAGTAGACGGACTAGCATCCACGAGCAGTACTTC
CASRRTSIHEQYF
>TRBD2|TRBJ2-1|few|TRBV24-1
TGTGCCACCAGTGATTTGTGGGGGCGGGAGGGCCCGAATGAGCAGTTCTTC
CATSDLWGREGPNEQFF
>TRBD2|TRBJ2-7|NA|TRBV7-9
TGTGCCAGCAGCTCCACCCACGGGACTAACTCCTACGAGCAGTACTTC
CASSSTHGTNSYEQYF
>TRBD1|TRBJ1-1|NA|TRBV6-2/TRBV6-3
TGTGCCAGCAGTTACTCAGGGGGCGCAAGCACTGAAGCTTTCTTT
CASSYSGGASTEAFF
>TRBD2|TRBJ2-2|NA|TRBV12-5
TGTGCTAGTGGTTTGCTACTAGCGGGGGGGACCGGGGAGCTGTTTTTT
CASGLLLAGGTGELFF
>TRBD2|TRBJ2-7|NA|TRBV6-1
TGTGCCAGCAGTGAGACGACTAGCGGGAGGATATACGAGCAGTACTTC
CASSETTSGRIYEQYF
>NA|TRBJ2-4|NA|TRBV20-1
TGCTGTGCTAGAGTGGGGGACTTAATAATAGCCAAAAACATTCAGTACTTC
CCARVGDLIIAKNIQYF
>NA|TRBJ1-5|many|TRBV7-9
TGTGCCAGCAGCGCGGGGGGCTGGGTTCAGCCCCAGCATTTT
CASSAGGWVQPQHF
>NA|TRBJ2-1|NA|TRBV6-1
TGTGCCAGCAGGGGAAGCGACCGGTACAATGAGCAGTTCTTC
CASRGSDRYNEQFF
>TRBD1|TRBJ2-7|many|TRBV28
TGTGCCAGCAGAAAGGGACAGGGCGAGACCTACGAGCAGTACTTC
CASRKGQGETYEQYF
>NA|TRBJ1-1|NA|TRBV7-9
TGTGCCAGCAGCTTAGTGGCAGGCATGGCCACTGAAGCTTTCTTT
CASSLVAGMATEAFF
>TRBD1|TRBJ1-2|few|TRBV2
TGTGCCAGCAGCGTGAACAGGGGGGATGGCTACACCTTC
CASSVNRGDGYTF
>NA|TRBJ2-5|many|TRBV24-1
TGTGCCACCAGTGATCGAGGACTACTCCAAGAGACCCAGTACTTC
CATSDRGLLQETQYF
>TRBD2|TRBJ2-7|many|TRBV18
TGTGCCAGCTCACCGGGCCGGGAGGGCCACTACGAGCAGTACTTC
CASSPGREGHYEQYF
>NA|TRBJ2-5|few|TRBV7-9
TGTGCCAGCGGACCCGGACAGTCAGAGACCCAGTACTTC
CASGPGQSETQYF
>NA|TRBJ2-1|many|TRBV13
TGTGCCAGCAGCCCCCGGGTAAGGCCAAATGAGCAGTTCTTC
CASSPRVRPNEQFF
>TRBD2|TRBJ2-3|many|TRBV4-3
TGCGCCAGCAGCCAAGATCAGGTGGCGGGAGGTTTGACAGATACGCAGTATTTT
CASSQDQVAGGLTDTQYF
>NA|TRBJ1-2|NA|TRBV20-1
TGCAGTGCCCGTTCGGCGGGGGATGACTATGGCTACACCTTC
CSARSAGDDYGYTF
>NA|TRBJ2-1|many|TRBV6-2/TRBV6-3
TGTGCCAGCAGTTGGACGCCAGACTCCTACAATGAGCAGTTCTTC
CASSWTPDSYNEQFF
>TRBD2|TRBJ2-1|NA|TRBV6-2/TRBV6-3
TGTGCCAGCAGTTACTCCCTCGGTAGCGGGAGTCTGTTCTTC
CASSYSLGSGSLFF
>NA|TRBJ2-7|NA|TRBV27
TGTGCCAGCAGCCGGTCTGTAGCCCTATACGAGCAGTACTTC
CASSRSVALYEQYF
>TRBD2|TRBJ2-7|NA|TRBV4-3
TGCGCCAGCAGCCAGGCACTAGCGGGAGGTTTTTACGAGCAGTACTTC
CASSQALAGGFYEQYF
>NA|TRBJ2-5|many|TRBV20-1
TGCAGTGCTAGAGATATATCGGGACTTCAGGGCGAGACCCAGTACTTC
CSARDISGLQGETQYF
>NA|TRBJ2-1|few|TRBV2
TGTGCCAGCAGTGAAACACCGAGGGGTAATGAGCAGTTCTTC
CASSETPRGNEQFF
>NA|TRBJ2-2|few|TRBV7-8
TGTGCCAGCAGCTTATCGAACAGGGAGGCCGGGGAGCTGTTTTTT
CASSLSNREAGELFF
>NA|TRBJ2-1|NA|TRBV6-2/TRBV6-3
TGTGCCAGCAGTTACTCGAGTGTCCCGGGGCAGTTCTTC
CASSYSSVPGQFF
>TRBD1|TRBJ2-7|many|TRBV2
TGTGCCAGCAGTGGACGACAGGGTTGGGACTACGAGCAGTACTTC
CASSGRQGWDYEQYF
>NA|TRBJ2-4|few|TRBV7-2
TGTGCCAGCAGCTTAGCGGGAGGGGGTATAGCCAAAAACATTCAGTACTTC
CASSLAGGGIAKNIQYF
>NA|TRBJ2-4|many|TRBV12-3/TRBV12-4
TGTGCCAGCAGTTTGGGGGGCAAGGGCATTCAGTACTTC
CASSLGGKGIQYF
>TRBD1|TRBJ2-6|NA|TRBV28
TGTGCCAGCAGGACCGGGACAGGGACGTCTGGGGCCAACGTCCTGACTTTC
CASRTGTGTSGANVLTF
>NA|TRBJ2-5|NA|TRBV7-2
TGTGCCAGCAGCTTAAGGCCAAGGGAGACCCAGTACTTC
CASSLRPRETQYF